This T cell receptor (beta chain) came from a study of CD8+ T cells in alopecia areata. The wider study: At a dose of 5 to 10 mg twice daily, oral tofacitinib was given to treated patients. The protocol delivered tofacitinib for 6 to 18 months, then withdrew it for 6 months.

The treatment was: oral pan-JAK inhibitor, 5-10 mg twice daily. RNA was extracted and reverse transcribed into cDNA as the sequencing template. Libraries were prepared by immunoSEQ multiplex PCR; TCRdb keeps only in-frame clonotypes and omits some of them. The sample includes 150,000 to 200,000 clones, roughly 58% of them seen just once. The CDR3 is made up of 13 amino acids. The germline V gene has CDR1 SNHLY and CDR2 FYNNEI. V shed 10 bases, J shed 4 bases, and the junction held 8 bases outside the gene matches. The sequenced sample was CD4+ T cells sorted from blood, obtained at approximately week 61, from a patient treated with tofacitinib. This sequence originates from a human donor with alopecia areata. The V call is TRBV2, the J call TRBJ1-2; 8 nucleotides match TRBD1. The CDR3 here is CATTQGAIYGYTF. Here the CDR3 DNA reads TGTGCCACCACCCAGGGGGCAATCTATGGCTACACCTTC.